The 15 T cell receptor beta chains in this list originate from one sample, sequenced in a study of cytomegalovirus exposure and HLA in healthy donors. 13 Jbeta primers and 60 Vbeta primers were used for the PCR. Using immunoSEQ multiplex PCR, the repertoire was profiled, and TCRdb retains in-frame clones only, with some absent. The data contain over 75,000 clones, nearly 80% of them singletons. Material for sequencing was PBMCs. The receptors were gathered from a female donor in good health and CMV-seronegative.

The CDR3 here is CASSSLSSYEQYF. In DNA, the CDR3 is TGTGCCAGCAGTAGTCTTAGCTCCTACGAGCAGTACTTC. The chain uses TRBV27 and TRBJ2-7; D not resolved. Germline CDR1 MNHEY, CDR2 SMNVEV (reference sequence). V was clipped by 5 bases and J by 0 bases, with 8 bases between them. The CDR3 is made up of 13 amino acids.

The chain joins TRBV6-5 to TRBJ1-2; 7 nucleotides agree with TRBD1. Germline CDR1 is MNHEY and CDR2 is SVGAGI. The J segment lost 8 bases and the V segment lost 5 bases, leaving 11 bases of the junction unmatched. This CDR3 is built from 14 residues. CDR3: CASSPRTGGLGYTF. CDR3 DNA: TGTGCCAGCAGTCCCCGGACAGGCGGTCTCGGCTACACCTTC.

The genes are TRBV28 and TRBJ2-5; perhaps TRBD1 as D (5 bases). The assigned J gene may be wrong: the sequence end matches TRBJ2-7 better. The germline CDR1 and CDR2 sequences are MDHEN and SYDVKM. The CDR3 contains 14 residues. CDR3 in amino acids: CATNQQVGLIEQYF. As DNA, the CDR3 is TGTGCCACCAACCAACAGGTGGGGCTTATCGAGCAGTACTTC.

The CDR3 nucleotides read TGTGCCAGCAGTCCTTACTCTAGCGGCCAAGAGACCCAGTACTTC. As protein: CASSPYSSGQETQYF. The rearrangement links TRBV28 to TRBJ2-5, with 7 bases matching TRBD2. The ends lost 5 bases at V and 1 base at J; junction bases unmatched: 7. The CDR3 consists of 15 residues. Looked up from germline, CDR1 is MDHEN and CDR2 is SYDVKM.

CDR3 bases: TGTGCCAGCAGCCAGGAGGGAGCCTCTGGAAACACCATATATTTT. Its protein is CASSQEGASGNTIYF. The chain uses TRBV4-2 and TRBJ1-3; no firm D call. The CDR3 is made up of 15 amino acids. Germline assignment: CDR1 LGHNA and CDR2 YNFKEQ. With 3 bases removed from V and 0 bases from J, the gap between germline ends came to 9 bases.

The chain is built from TRBV7-2 and TRBJ2-3; TRBD2 might be the D (6 bases). V lost 1 base to trimming and J lost 2 bases, with 10 bases between them. Germline values: CDR1 SGHTA, CDR2 FQGNSA. The CDR3 contains 15 residues. CDR3: CASSLGGTVTDTQYF. DNA of the CDR3: TGTGCCAGCAGCTTAGGCGGGACTGTCACAGATACGCAGTATTTT.

The chain couples TRBV2 to TRBJ2-6; possible D gene TRBD2, 6 bases. Germline CDR1 SNHLY, CDR2 FYNNEI. Trimming pared 6 bases from V and 0 bases from J, leaving 18 bases between. The CDR3 has 18 amino acids. The CDR3 bases are TGTGCCAGCAGGGGGGGAGTCCTCGGGTACTCTGGGGCCAACGTCCTGACTTTC. It is translated as CASRGGVLGYSGANVLTF.

The chain employs TRBV21-1 and TRBJ2-7; the listed D gene, TRBD2, was not tested against the DNA. TRBV21-1 is a pseudogene locus. The CDR3 consists of 12 residues. The CDR3 DNA is TGTGCCAGCAGCAAAACGGCGGGCGAGCAGTACTTC. This sequence encodes CASSKTAGEQYF.

The chain combines TRBV5-1 with TRBJ2-7; the match to TRBD1 covers 8 bases. The germline gives CDR1 SGHRS, CDR2 YFSETQ. The V gene end was trimmed by 2 bases and the J gene end by 6 bases; junction bases not matched to a gene: 4. This CDR3 region has 13 residues. The CDR3 protein is CASSFGQGGEQYF. CDR3 nucleotide sequence: TGCGCCAGCAGCTTCGGACAGGGTGGCGAGCAGTACTTC.

The V call is TRBV1, the J call TRBJ2-2; TRBD2, the table's D call, was not compared with the DNA. TRBV1 constitutes a pseudogene. CDR3 length equals 19 residues. CDR3 in amino acids: CTSSQDPAKGGGPTGELFF. CDR3 coding DNA: TGCACCAGCAGCCAAGACCCGGCTAAGGGGGGGGGCCCAACCGGGGAGCTGTTTTTT.

This chain links TRBV5-1 with TRBJ2-5; TRBD1 aligns across 8 bases. After removal of 0 bases from V and 5 bases from J, the junction contained 3 bases not matched to a gene. Per the germline V gene, CDR1 is SGHRS and CDR2 is YFSETQ. The CDR3 runs to 14 residues. The CDR3 DNA sequence: TGCGCCAGCAGCTTGGGGGACAGGAAGGAGACCCAGTACTTC. Protein: CASSLGDRKETQYF.

This clone was found once. This sequence joins TRBV28 and TRBJ2-7, with D hard to call. This CDR3 spans 14 amino acids. V was clipped by 5 bases and J by 3 bases, with 14 bases between them. Germline V gene sequence: CDR1 MDHEN, CDR2 SYDVKM. As DNA, the CDR3 is TGTGCCAGCAGTATCTACAGCCCTCTCTACGAGCAGTACTTC. Protein: CASSIYSPLYEQYF.

The chain couples TRBV28 to TRBJ2-7; 8 bases match TRBD2. Germline V gives CDR1 MDHEN, CDR2 SYDVKM. Trimming removed 6 bases from V and 0 bases from J; junction bases left unmatched: 13. CDR3 length: 17 amino acids. The CDR3 here is CASRPYPGLDSSYEQYF. The CDR3 coding sequence is TGTGCCAGCAGGCCATACCCGGGACTAGATTCCTCCTACGAGCAGTACTTC.

V usage is TRBV5-8 and J usage is TRBJ1-4; a weak D match, TRBD1 (5 bases). Trimming cost V 2 bases and J 6 bases, with 29 bases left between them. The CDR3 sequence is 20 residues long. Germline V gene sequence: CDR1 SGHTS, CDR2 YDEGEE. CDR3 in amino acids: CASSLRGGAPGSSADEKLFF. CDR3 nucleotide sequence: TGTGCCAGCAGCTTAAGAGGAGGGGCCCCGGGGTCCTCGGCGGATGAAAAACTGTTTTTT.

The gene calls are TRBV2 and TRBJ1-4; tentative D call: TRBD1 (5 bases). Germline CDR1 SNHLY, CDR2 FYNNEI. Between the trimmed V and J ends, which lost 11 bases and 3 bases, there was a span of 16 bases. This CDR3 has 14 residues. CDR3 DNA: TGTGCCGGCCGACCCGGGGGGTCTAATGAAAAACTGTTTTTT. Translated, it gives CAGRPGGSNEKLFF.